Listed here are 6 T cell receptor beta chains from one sample, sequenced in a study of CD8+ T cells in alopecia areata. Once RNA had been extracted, it was reverse transcribed into cDNA to act as the sequencing template. Assay: immunoSEQ multiplex PCR; the TCRdb copy retains only in-frame clones and omits some. The table has a few hundred thousand clones, approximately 60% seen once. Treatment denoted: oral pan-JAK inhibitor, 5-10 mg twice daily. The source was CD4+ T cells sorted from blood, collected at week 52, from a patient treated with tofacitinib. Receptors were obtained from a human donor with alopecia areata.

The chain combines TRBV5-5 with TRBJ1-1; D not certain. V was cut by 0 bases and J by 2 bases, with 8 bases left in between. From germline, CDR1 is SGHKS and CDR2 YYEKEE (reference sequence). The CDR3 covers 14 residues. CDR3 residues: CASSLDAANTEAFF. The CDR3 coding sequence is TGTGCCAGCAGCTTGGATGCCGCCAACACTGAAGCTTTCTTT.

The J gene is TRBJ2-3, the V gene TRBV29-1, with 7 bases that match TRBD1. CDR1 and CDR2 (germline): SQVTM, ANQGSEA. V was pared by 6 bases and J by 1 base, with 7 bases of the junction left unmatched. The CDR3 covers 14 residues. The chain's CDR3 is CSVPTGTRTDTQYF. The CDR3 region has the DNA TGCAGCGTCCCGACAGGGACCCGCACAGATACGCAGTATTTT.

Here the CDR3 DNA reads TGTGCCTGGAGTCTAAGGGGTTCTGGAAACACCATATATTTT. It yields the protein CAWSLRGSGNTIYF. The chain has TRBV30 and TRBJ1-3; TRBD1 is a possible D gene (5 bases). V dropped 2 bases and J dropped 1 base, with 9 bases sitting between them. This CDR3 has 14 residues. CDR1 GTSNPN and CDR2 SVGIG come from the germline V gene (reference sequence).

V usage is TRBV7-8 and J usage is TRBJ2-2, with 8 bases identical to TRBD1. The CDR3 totals 16 residues. J lost 6 bases, V lost 0 bases, and 6 bases had no gene match. Germline loops: CDR1 SGHVS, CDR2 FQNEAQ. CDR3 bases: TGTGCCAGCAGCTTAGCATCGACAGGGGCCGCCGGGGAGCTGTTTTTT. This encodes CASSLASTGAAGELFF.

The V gene is TRBV5-1, the J gene TRBJ2-3, with unresolved D. Germline V CDR1 and CDR2: SGHRS, YFSETQ. The germline V and J ends were trimmed by 1 base and 6 bases, with 6 bases remaining between them. The CDR3 totals 12 residues. CDR3 in DNA: TGCGCCAGCAGCTTGCCCGGGGATACGCAGTATTTT. It translates to CASSLPGDTQYF.

The CDR3 nucleotides are TGTGCCAGCAGCCTGCCGGGGGCAGCTGGGGCCAACGTCCTGACTTTC. Its translation is CASSLPGAAGANVLTF. V gene TRBV14 combines with J gene TRBJ2-6, with D perhaps TRBD1 or TRBD2 (6 bases each). Looked up from germline, CDR1 is SGHDN and CDR2 is FVKESK. This CDR3 spans 16 amino acids. Trimming stripped 4 bases from V and 2 bases from J, with 12 bases between.